Only a few counts were recorded for the clone carrying this T cell receptor beta chain. This record comes from a study of blood T cell repertoires in COVID-19. Study background: Spain, Italy and the United States supplied samples that represented acute and convalescent COVID-19. In each case, the material was cDNA or gDNA derived from T cells, B-cell-depleted T cells, or PBMCs.

Original data processing: From reference gene primer amplification, estimates of nucleated cell counts were derived. The data were produced by immunoSEQ multiplex PCR, yet TCRdb's version contains in-frame clones alone and is incomplete. D and trimming come from the DNA, and the V and J calls and clone size come from that table. Of nearly 50,000 clones listed, 85% to 90% are singletons. Trimming shortened V by 1 base and J by 3 bases, and 13 bases separated the two germline ends. The CDR3 loop spans 16 amino acids. The germline CDR1 and CDR2 sequences are SGHTA and FQGNSA. The sequence came from a man aged 40-55 years with active COVID-19. The genes are TRBV7-2 and TRBJ1-5; D is possibly TRBD1 (5 bases). The specimen sequenced was peripheral blood. CDR3 nucleotides: TGTGCCAGCAGCTTAGATTGGCCGGACATCAATCAGCCCCAGCATTTT. It encodes CASSLDWPDINQPQHF.